This is a list of T cell receptor beta chains from one sample in a study of blood T cell repertoires in COVID-19. The table came from immunoSEQ multiplex PCR; TCRdb's copy has only in-frame clones and leaves some out. The repertoire holds 150,000 to 200,000 clones, with approximately 84% as singletons. The sequenced material came from peripheral blood. The origin of the receptors is a human donor in a cohort sampled during active COVID-19. Each CDR3 is given with its conserved first and last residue. The D gene is left open where the match is weak. Some rows have no size entry. The others give once, few or many, or a class for an expanded clone.

TGTGCCAGCAGCCAATCTGTGGGGGGGATCACAGATACGCAGTATTTT | CASSQSVGGITDTQYF | . | TRBD2 | TRBJ2-3 | TRBV14
TGTGCCAGCAGTGAATTAGGGGACACACGAATAAGGGGCTATGGCTACACCTTC | CASSELGDTRIRGYGYTF | . | . | TRBJ1-2 | TRBV6-1
TGTGCCTGGGGACGGTACTTGAACTATGGCTACACCTTC | CAWGRYLNYGYTF | . | . | TRBJ1-2 | TRBV30
TGTGCCAGCAGGGACTCCGAAGGCGGCACCATATATTTT | CASRDSEGGTIYF | once | . | TRBJ1-3 | TRBV2
TGTGCCAGCAGTGGACGGACAGGGAGGAGTGAAAAACTGTTTTTT | CASSGRTGRSEKLFF | . | TRBD1 | TRBJ1-4 | TRBV25-1
TGTGCCTGGAGCGCAGGGAGGAAAAACACCATATATTTT | CAWSAGRKNTIYF | . | . | TRBJ1-3 | TRBV30
TGCGCCAGCAGCTTGAGCGTGGCCAACCAAGAGACCCAGTACTTC | CASSLSVANQETQYF | . | . | TRBJ2-5 | TRBV5-1
TGCGCCAGCAGCAAACTACAGGGGGCAATCTACGAGCAGTACTTC | CASSKLQGAIYEQYF | . | TRBD1 | TRBJ2-7 | TRBV4-1
TGCGCCAGCAGCTTGGGAGGACAGTCTAATCAGCCCCAGCATTTT | CASSLGGQSNQPQHF | . | . | TRBJ1-5 | TRBV5-1
TGCAGCGTTCCAGAACAGATAAGCTATGGCTACACCTTC | CSVPEQISYGYTF | . | . | TRBJ1-2 | TRBV29-1
TGTGCCAGCAGCTTAGCGCTGGACAGGGTCCGAGGCTACACCTTC | CASSLALDRVRGYTF | . | TRBD1 | TRBJ1-2 | TRBV7-9
TGTGCCAGCAGTCGACGGCCAGGGGGCGACACTGAAGCTTTCTTT | CASSRRPGGDTEAFF | . | TRBD1 | TRBJ1-1 | TRBV6-5
TGTGCCACCAGTGATTCCGGGGGTGAGCAGTACTTC | CATSDSGGEQYF | . | . | TRBJ2-7 | TRBV24-1
TGTGCCAGTAGACAGGAGAACACTGAAGCTTTCTTT | CASRQENTEAFF | few | . | TRBJ1-1 | TRBV25-1
TGTGCCAGCAGCTTAAGGGACAGGGACTACGAGCAGTACTTC | CASSLRDRDYEQYF | . | TRBD1 | TRBJ2-7 | TRBV13
TGTGCCAGAACAAAGGACTCTCAGAACACTGAAGCTTTCTTT | CARTKDSQNTEAFF | . | . | TRBJ1-1 | TRBV21-1
TGCGCCAGCAGCTTACTCCAGGGCGAAGCTTTCTTT | CASSLLQGEAFF | . | . | TRBJ1-1 | TRBV10-2
TGTGCCAGCAGCCTTGGACAGAACACTGAAGCTTTCTTT | CASSLGQNTEAFF | . | . | TRBJ1-1 | TRBV11-3
TGCGCCAGCAGCTCCGGGACAGGGCCTAATGAGCAGTTCTTC | CASSSGTGPNEQFF | . | TRBD1 | TRBJ2-1 | TRBV5-1
TGTGCCAGTAGTTTGTTGGGACAGGGCCCCTATGGCTACACCTTC | CASSLLGQGPYGYTF | . | TRBD1 | TRBJ1-2 | TRBV19
TGTGCCATCAGTGATGCAGTTGCTGAAGCTTTCTTT | CAISDAVAEAFF | . | . | TRBJ1-1 | TRBV10-3
TGTGCCAGCAGCGCGACAGTTAACTATGGCTACACCTTC | CASSATVNYGYTF | once | . | TRBJ1-2 | TRBV2
TGTGCCAGCAGCCAAGCTCTCGGGGAGGGTCACACCATATATTTT | CASSQALGEGHTIYF | . | . | TRBJ1-3 | TRBV3-1/TRBV3-2
TGTGCCAGCAGCTTGGACAGGGGAAACACCATATATTTT | CASSLDRGNTIYF | . | TRBD1 | TRBJ1-3 | TRBV7-9
TGTGCCAGCTCAAAGGGAGACAATCAGCCCCAGCATTTT | CASSKGDNQPQHF | . | . | TRBJ1-5 | TRBV18
TGTGCCAGTAGTATCGGCGGGTTCACAGATACGCAGTATTTT | CASSIGGFTDTQYF | once | . | TRBJ2-3 | TRBV19
TGTGCCAGCAGTGAAGCTGAACTAGCGGGGGTCTATGAGCAGTTCTTC | CASSEAELAGVYEQFF | . | TRBD2 | TRBJ2-1 | TRBV6-1
TGTGCCAGCAGCTTAGTACTGGCTAACTATGGCTACACCTTC | CASSLVLANYGYTF | . | . | TRBJ1-2 | TRBV7-9
TGCGCCAGCAGCCAAGATCATAATCTAGATCGGCTCTTT | CASSQDHNLDRLF | few | . | TRBJ1-1 | TRBV4-1
TGCGCCAGCAAGCTTGGGGTGGGCGCGGGTTATCAGCCCCAGCATTTT | CASKLGVGAGYQPQHF | . | . | TRBJ1-5 | TRBV5-1
TGCGCCAGCAGTGAGCAACTAACAACTAATGAAAAACTGTTTTTT | CASSEQLTTNEKLFF | . | . | TRBJ1-4 | TRBV10-2
TGCGCCAGCAGTACCGGACAGGCCTATTCACCCCTCCACTTT | CASSTGQAYSPLHF | . | TRBD1 | TRBJ1-6 | TRBV10-2
TGCGCCAGCAGCTTGGGGGGCGAGGAAAAACTGTTTTTT | CASSLGGEEKLFF | . | . | TRBJ1-4 | TRBV5-1
TGCGCCAGCAGCCCAGAAGGGGATAACTATGGCTACACCTTC | CASSPEGDNYGYTF | . | . | TRBJ1-2 | TRBV5-1
TGTGCCAGCAGCTTACTGGTAGTAGTTGGCAATGAGCAGTTCTTC | CASSLLVVVGNEQFF | . | . | TRBJ2-1 | TRBV7-8
TGTGCCAGTAGTCTCCGGACAGGGGGTGGCTACACCTTC | CASSLRTGGGYTF | . | TRBD1 | TRBJ1-2 | TRBV19
TGTGCCAGCAGCGTGGGACACAATAACTATGGCTACACCTTC | CASSVGHNNYGYTF | few | . | TRBJ1-2 | TRBV2
TGTGCCAGCAGCGCTAGGTCCAGTGGTCAGCCCCAGCATTTT | CASSARSSGQPQHF | few | . | TRBJ1-5 | TRBV3-1/TRBV3-2
TGCGCCAGCAGCCCAACGACAAGGGGCCGTGAAAAACTGTTTTTT | CASSPTTRGREKLFF | . | . | TRBJ1-4 | TRBV4-1
TGTGCCAGCAGTTACGGGACTAGCCGTTTCAATGAGCAGTTCTTC | CASSYGTSRFNEQFF | once | TRBD2 | TRBJ2-1 | TRBV6-5
TGCGCCAGCAGCATCGGACAGGGTGGGGAAAAACTGTTTTTT | CASSIGQGGEKLFF | . | TRBD1 | TRBJ1-4 | TRBV5-1
TGCGCCAGCAGTGAGACAGGGGGGAATCAGCCCCAGCATTTT | CASSETGGNQPQHF | . | TRBD1 | TRBJ1-5 | TRBV10-2
TGTGCCAGCAGTGAACAGTCAGGGGGAGGCACTGAAGCTTTCTTT | CASSEQSGGGTEAFF | . | TRBD1 | TRBJ1-1 | TRBV2
TGTGCCAGCAGCCAAGAACGGGACTTCTACTCCTACAATGAGCAGTTCTTC | CASSQERDFYSYNEQFF | . | . | TRBJ2-1 | TRBV4-2
TGTGCCAGCAGTAATCCGGGACAGGGGTTTTCACCCCTCCACTTT | CASSNPGQGFSPLHF | . | TRBD1 | TRBJ1-6 | TRBV2
TGCGCCAGCAGCCAAGGGCCTGGAAACACCATATATTTT | CASSQGPGNTIYF | . | . | TRBJ1-3 | TRBV4-1
TGTGCCAGCAGCAAAGAGCCGGGAAATCAGCCCCAGCATTTT | CASSKEPGNQPQHF | . | . | TRBJ1-5 | TRBV7-8
TGTGCCAGCAGCCTCGGCAGCGGGGGGGTAGCGGGCTCAGATACGCAGTATTTT | CASSLGSGGVAGSDTQYF | once | TRBD2 | TRBJ2-3 | TRBV7-9
TGTGCCAGCAGCTTGGTTTCAGTCTCCTACGAGCAGTACTTC | CASSLVSVSYEQYF | . | . | TRBJ2-7 | TRBV5-5
TGTGCCAGTTGTGGCGGTAATGAAAAACTGTTTTTT | CASCGGNEKLFF | . | . | TRBJ1-4 | TRBV6-5
TGTGCCAGCAGTCTCGACAGGGGAGGGGAAAAACTGTTTTTT | CASSLDRGGEKLFF | . | TRBD1 | TRBJ1-4 | TRBV6-5
TGTGCCAGCAGTTTCCGGGACTCTTACAATGAGCAGTTCTTC | CASSFRDSYNEQFF | . | . | TRBJ2-1 | TRBV11-3